This T cell receptor beta chain was found in a study of regulatory dendritic cells for organ transplantation. General study results and limits: Memory CD8+ clonal expansion seemed more limited with regulatory than mature dendritic cells.

Naive CD45RA+ and memory CD45RO+ CD4+ or CD8+ T cells were FACS-sorted. TCRdb's table, derived via immunoSEQ multiplex PCR, lists solely in-frame clones and lacks some. The sample consists of some 29,000 clones, around 79% of them appearing once. Remarks on this clone: The antigen remains undetermined.

The length of the CDR3 is 14 residues. The V gene's germline CDR1 is LNHDA and CDR2 SQIVND (reference sequence). The germline V and J ends were trimmed by 4 bases and 6 bases, with 13 bases remaining between them. The V and J genes are TRBV19 and TRBJ1-5; TRBD1 is a possible D gene (6 bases). This TCR was recovered from a human donor in good health. Sequenced material: memory CD4+ T cells from blood. Stated subset: CD45RO+ memory T cells. Here the CDR3 DNA reads TGTGCCAGTAGTACAGGGGTTTCAGGTCAGCCCCAGCATTTT. This sequence encodes CASSTGVSGQPQHF.